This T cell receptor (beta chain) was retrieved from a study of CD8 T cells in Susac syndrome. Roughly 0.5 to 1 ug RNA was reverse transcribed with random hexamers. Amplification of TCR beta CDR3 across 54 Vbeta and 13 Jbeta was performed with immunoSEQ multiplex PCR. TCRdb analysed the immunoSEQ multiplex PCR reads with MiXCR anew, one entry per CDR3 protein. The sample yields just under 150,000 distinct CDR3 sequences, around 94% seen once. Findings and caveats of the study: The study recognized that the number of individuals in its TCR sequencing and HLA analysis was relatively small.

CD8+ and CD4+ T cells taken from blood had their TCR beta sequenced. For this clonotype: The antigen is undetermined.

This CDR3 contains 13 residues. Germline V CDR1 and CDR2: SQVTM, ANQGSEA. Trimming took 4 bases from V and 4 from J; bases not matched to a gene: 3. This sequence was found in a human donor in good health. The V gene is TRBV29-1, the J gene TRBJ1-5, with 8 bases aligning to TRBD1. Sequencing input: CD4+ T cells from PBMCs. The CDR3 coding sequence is TGCAGCGTTGGGGACAGGAAAAATCAGCCCCAGCATTTT. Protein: CSVGDRKNQPQHF. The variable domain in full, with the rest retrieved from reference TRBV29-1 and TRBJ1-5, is SAVISQKPSRDICQRGTSLTIQCQVDSQVTMMFWYRQQPGQSLTLIATANQGSEATYESGFVIDKFPISRPNLTFSTLTVSNMSPEDSSIYLCSVGDRKNQPQHFGDGTRLSIL.